A single sample gave rise to the 6 T cell receptor beta chains below, sequenced in a study of cytomegalovirus exposure and HLA in healthy donors. The PCR made use of 60 Vbeta and 13 Jbeta primers. The data were produced by immunoSEQ multiplex PCR, yet TCRdb's version contains in-frame clones alone and is incomplete. This sample has approximately 72,000 clones, with over 70% found just once. Sequenced sample: PBMCs. The receptor set was obtained from a male donor in good health and CMV-seropositive.

The chain combines TRBV18 with TRBJ2-7; D not certain. CDR1 is KGHSH, CDR2 LQKENI, per germline. V was trimmed by 0 bases and J by 5 bases, leaving 8 bases between them. CDR3 size: 13 residues. This CDR3 is CASSPPMGNEQYF. The CDR3 DNA reads as TGTGCCAGCTCACCACCGATGGGCAACGAGCAGTACTTC.

The CDR3 here is CASSEMGLTSGGASPLFF. The CDR3 region has the DNA TGTGCCAGCAGTGAAATGGGATTGACTAGCGGGGGGGCGTCGCCGTTGTTCTTC. This chain connects TRBV2 to TRBJ2-1, with 14 bases that match TRBD2. Unmatched junction bases numbered 18, after V lost 2 bases and J lost 15 bases. The CDR3 length is 18 residues. Germline values: CDR1 SNHLY, CDR2 FYNNEI.

The chain carries TRBV7-3 and TRBJ2-3, with 11 bases lining up with TRBD2. This CDR3 has 14 residues. Trimming cost V 5 bases and J 5 bases; bases outside gene matches: 3. Germline-derived CDR1 and CDR2 are SGHTA and FQGTGA. CDR3 in amino acids: CASSATSGRDTQYF. The CDR3, as DNA: TGTGCCAGCAGCGCCACTAGCGGGAGAGATACGCAGTATTTT.

The chain employs TRBV18 and TRBJ2-1; 8 nucleotides agree with TRBD1. The J segment lost 6 bases and the V segment lost 5 bases, leaving 0 bases of the junction unmatched. CDR1 KGHSH and CDR2 LQKENI come from the germline V gene. The CDR3 consists of 12 residues. The CDR3, as DNA: TGTGCCAGCTCAGGGACAGGCAATGAGCAGTTCTTC. As protein: CASSGTGNEQFF.

The rearrangement uses TRBV4-1 and TRBJ1-1; D is uncertain. The ends were cut back, 1 base at V and 7 bases at J, with 13 bases in the middle. The CDR3 covers 14 residues. From germline, CDR1 is MGHRA and CDR2 YSYEKL. The CDR3 DNA is TGCGCCAGCAGCCAAGCCATTCCCGGTTTTGAAGCTTTCTTT. Its translation is CASSQAIPGFEAFF.

J is TRBJ2-3 and V is TRBV5-1; the D gene is possibly TRBD2 (6 bases). V was trimmed by 0 bases and J by 3 bases, leaving 14 bases between them. Germline CDR1 SGHRS, CDR2 YFSETQ. This CDR3 comprises 16 residues. The CDR3 protein is CASSLAGLPGTDTQYF. In DNA form, the CDR3 reads TGCGCCAGCAGCTTGGCGGGACTCCCCGGGACAGATACGCAGTATTTT.